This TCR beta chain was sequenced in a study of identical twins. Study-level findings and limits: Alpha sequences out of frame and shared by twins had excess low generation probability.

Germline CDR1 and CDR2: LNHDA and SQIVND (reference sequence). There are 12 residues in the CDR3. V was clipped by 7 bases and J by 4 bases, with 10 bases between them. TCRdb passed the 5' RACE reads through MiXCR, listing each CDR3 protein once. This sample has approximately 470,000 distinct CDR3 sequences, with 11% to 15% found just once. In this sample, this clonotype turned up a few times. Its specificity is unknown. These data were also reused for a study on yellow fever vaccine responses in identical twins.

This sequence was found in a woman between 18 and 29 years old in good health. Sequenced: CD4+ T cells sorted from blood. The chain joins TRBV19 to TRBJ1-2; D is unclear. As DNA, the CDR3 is TGTGCCAGTAATTCCGAAGTCTATGGCTACACCTTC. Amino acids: CASNSEVYGYTF.